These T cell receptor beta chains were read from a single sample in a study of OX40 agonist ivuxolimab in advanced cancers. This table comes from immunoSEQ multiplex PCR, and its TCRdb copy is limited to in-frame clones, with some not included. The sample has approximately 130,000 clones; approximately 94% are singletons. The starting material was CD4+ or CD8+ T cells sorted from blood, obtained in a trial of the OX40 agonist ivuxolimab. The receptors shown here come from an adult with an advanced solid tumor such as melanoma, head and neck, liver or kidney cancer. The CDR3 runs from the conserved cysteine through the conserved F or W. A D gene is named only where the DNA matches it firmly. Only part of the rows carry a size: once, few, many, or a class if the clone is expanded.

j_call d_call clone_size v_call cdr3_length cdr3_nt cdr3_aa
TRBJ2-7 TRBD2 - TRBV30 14 TGTGCCTCCAATAGCGGGAGGGCCCCCGGGGAGCAGTACTTC CASNSGRAPGEQYF
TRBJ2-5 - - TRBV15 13 TGTGCCACCAGCAGAGATCAGCAAGAGACCCAGTACTTC CATSRDQQETQYF
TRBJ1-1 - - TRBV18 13 TGTGCCAGCTCATCAGGGGAGAACACTGAAGCTTTCTTT CASSSGENTEAFF
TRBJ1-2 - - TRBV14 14 TGTGCCAGCAGCCTTGATCTGGGCCACTATGGCTACACCTTC CASSLDLGHYGYTF
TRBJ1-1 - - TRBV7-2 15 TGTGCCAGCAGCTCTCAGAGTACTAGGAGCACTGAAGCTTTCTTT CASSSQSTRSTEAFF
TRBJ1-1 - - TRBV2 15 TGTGCCAGCAGTCGAACAGGAGGCGGGATGTCTGAAGCTTTCTTT CASSRTGGGMSEAFF
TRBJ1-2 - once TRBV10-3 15 TGTGCCATCGCTGTTAACGGGGGGATTAACTATGGCTACACCTTC CAIAVNGGINYGYTF
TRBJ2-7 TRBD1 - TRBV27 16 TGTGCCAGCAGTTCCCTCCCCGGGACAGGGGCCTACGAGCAGTACTTC CASSSLPGTGAYEQYF
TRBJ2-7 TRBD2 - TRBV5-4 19 TGTGCCAGCAGCTTAGGGCAGGGGACTAGCGGGGTCAGCTCCTACGAGCAGTACTTC CASSLGQGTSGVSSYEQYF
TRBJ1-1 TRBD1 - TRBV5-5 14 TGTGCCAGCAGCGAGCAGACAGGGGGTACTGAAGCTTTCTTT CASSEQTGGTEAFF
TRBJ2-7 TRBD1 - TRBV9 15 TGTGCCAGCAGCGTTTCCGGGACAGGTGCAGGGGAGCAGTACTTC CASSVSGTGAGEQYF
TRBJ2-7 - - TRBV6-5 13 TGTGCCTCTGCTCGGGGACAAACCTACGAGCAGTACTTC CASARGQTYEQYF
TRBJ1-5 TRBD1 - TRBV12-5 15 TGTGCTAGTGGTTTGGGGACAGGGAGCTATCAGCCCCAGCATTTT CASGLGTGSYQPQHF
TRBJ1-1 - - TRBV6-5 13 TGTGCCAGCAGTGAAGCCCGGGGGGCTGGGGCTTTCTTT CASSEARGAGAFF
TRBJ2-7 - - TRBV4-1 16 TGCGCCAGCAGCCAAGATAGGTTAGCCCAACCCTACGAGCAGTACTTC CASSQDRLAQPYEQYF
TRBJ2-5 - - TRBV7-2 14 TGTGCCAGCAGTCGTCAGGGGGGAGGAGAGACCCAGTACTTC CASSRQGGGETQYF
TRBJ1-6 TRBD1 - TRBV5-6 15 TGTGCCAGCAGCTACCGGGACAGGGCTTATTCACCCCTCCACTTT CASSYRDRAYSPLHF
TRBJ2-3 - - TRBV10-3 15 TGTGCCATCAGTGGCTTAGGGGGTAACACAGATACGCAGTATTTT CAISGLGGNTDTQYF
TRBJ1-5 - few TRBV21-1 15 TGTGCCAGCAGCACACCCACGGGAGGCAATCAGCCCCAGCATTTT CASSTPTGGNQPQHF
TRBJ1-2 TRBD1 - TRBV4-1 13 TGCGCCAGCAGCCAAGGACAGGGTTATGGCTACACCTTC CASSQGQGYGYTF
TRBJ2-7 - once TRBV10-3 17 TGTGCCATCAGTGAGTCGGGGGATCTGAGGGATTTCCACGAGCAGTACTTC CAISESGDLRDFHEQYF
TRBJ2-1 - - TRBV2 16 TGTGCCCCAGCAAGTAGGAGGAACCCTCGTTCCAATGAGCAGTTCTTC CAPASRRNPRSNEQFF